Reported below is one T cell receptor (beta chain). CDR3 length: 13 amino acids. The germline V and J ends were trimmed by 6 bases and 2 bases, with 10 bases remaining between them. CDR1 is MNHNY and CDR2 is SVGAGI in the germline V gene (reference sequence). The sample belongs to a study of blood T cell repertoires in COVID-19. Overall study: The analysed material was cDNA or gDNA that came from T cells, B-cell-depleted T cells, or PBMCs.

As processed by the authors: Reference gene primer amplification gave estimated nucleated cell counts. Produced via immunoSEQ multiplex PCR; TCRdb's table is partial and in-frame only. Clonal size and the V and J genes are those of that table, whereas D and trimming came from the DNA. The data hold 35,000 to 50,000 clones, with less than 85% observed a single time. This receptor was obtained from a woman aged 70-85 years with acute or convalescent COVID-19. The J gene is TRBJ1-2, the V gene TRBV6-6; weak D call: TRBD1 (6 bases). The sample was peripheral blood. The CDR3, as DNA: TGTGCCAGCAGAGGACAGACGAACTATGGCTACACCTTC. This sequence encodes CASRGQTNYGYTF.